This T cell receptor beta chain was sequenced for a study of blood T cell repertoires in COVID-19. Turning to the study itself: Samples taken during acute and convalescent COVID-19 were collected in the United States, Italy and Spain. The cDNA or gDNA used as material had been derived from T cells, B-cell-depleted T cells, or PBMCs.

In the original workflow: The assay estimated nucleated cells by amplifying reference gene primers. Generated by immunoSEQ multiplex PCR, the TCRdb table keeps only in-frame clones and is missing some. The V and J calls and clone size come from that table; D and trimming were worked out from the DNA. The table shows 40,000 to 60,000 clones, with roughly 88% occurring only once. This CDR3 region has 12 residues. The germline V gene encodes CDR1 GTSNPN and CDR2 SVGIG (reference sequence). V was trimmed by 3 bases and J by 2 bases, leaving 7 bases between them. The sequencing sample was made of peripheral blood. This TCR was sampled from a human donor in a cohort sampled during active COVID-19. The chain is built from TRBV30 and TRBJ1-2; D may be TRBD1 (5 bases). DNA of the CDR3: TGTGCCTGGAGGGACAAGAACTATGGCTACACCTTC. Translated: CAWRDKNYGYTF. Supplemented by reference TRBV30 and TRBJ1-2, the full variable domain reads SQTIHQWPATLVQPVGSPLSLECTVEGTSNPNLYWYRQAAGRGLQLLFYSVGIGQISSEVPQNLSASRPQDRQFILSSKKLLLSDSGFYLCAWRDKNYGYTFGSGTRLTVV.